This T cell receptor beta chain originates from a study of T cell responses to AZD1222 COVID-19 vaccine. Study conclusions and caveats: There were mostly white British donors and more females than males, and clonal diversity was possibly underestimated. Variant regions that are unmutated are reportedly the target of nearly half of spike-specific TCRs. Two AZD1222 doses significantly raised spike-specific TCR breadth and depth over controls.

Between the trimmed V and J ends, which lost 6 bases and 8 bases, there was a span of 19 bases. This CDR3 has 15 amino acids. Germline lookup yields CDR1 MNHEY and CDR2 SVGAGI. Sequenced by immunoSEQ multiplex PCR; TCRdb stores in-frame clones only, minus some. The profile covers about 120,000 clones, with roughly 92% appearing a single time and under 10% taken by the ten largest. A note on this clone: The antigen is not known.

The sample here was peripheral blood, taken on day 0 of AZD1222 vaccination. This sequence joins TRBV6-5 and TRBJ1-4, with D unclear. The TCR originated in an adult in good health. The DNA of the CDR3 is TGTGCCAGCAGCTTCAAGGTGGGTTCAGGAGAAAAACTGTTTTTT. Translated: CASSFKVGSGEKLFF.